This T cell receptor beta chain was recovered during a study of T cells in localized non-small cell lung cancer. A note on this clone: Its specificity is not known.

Losses at the gene ends were 0 bases for V and 2 bases for J; bases not matched to a gene: 3. Germline lookup yields CDR1 MNHEY and CDR2 SVGAGI. This CDR3 has 16 residues. General observations from the study: Heterogeneity remains possible, as sequencing covered one tumor region only. There was higher T cell clonality in uninvolved adjacent lung than in tumor, and it was highest there.

This table comes from immunoSEQ multiplex PCR, and its TCRdb copy is limited to in-frame clones, with some not included. The repertoire consists of approximately 28,000 clones, with roughly 90% occurring once and the leading ten covering approximately 4%. This chain links TRBV6-5 with TRBJ2-3; TRBD1 matches 9 bases. Source: peripheral blood mononuclear cells, taken before any cancer treatment. This TCR was recovered from a woman aged 40-69 years with stage III lung adenocarcinoma. The CDR3 protein is CASSYSGTGTTDTQYF. As DNA, the CDR3 is TGTGCCAGCAGTTACTCCGGGACAGGGACCACAGATACGCAGTATTTT.